This TCR beta chain was captured by sequencing in a study of T cell responses to AZD1222 COVID-19 vaccine. Per the germline V gene, CDR1 is LNHDA and CDR2 is SQIVND (reference sequence). With 6 bases removed from V and 4 bases from J, the gap between germline ends came to 16 bases. CDR3 length equals 14 residues. Profiled with immunoSEQ multiplex PCR; TCRdb holds only in-frame clones, not every one. The sample contains 150,000 to 200,000 clones, 80% to 95% of which appear only once. On this clone itself: Its antigen is not known.

Points from the study as a whole: The repertoires were collected only after the peak T cell response. Two AZD1222 administrations were followed by greater Spike-specific TCR breadth and depth. Most donors were white British and more were female, and clonal diversity was possibly underestimated.

The source of this sequence is an adult in good health. The material sequenced was peripheral blood, taken on day 0 of AZD1222 vaccination. This chain connects TRBV19 to TRBJ2-7; no clear D. Written as DNA, the CDR3 is TGTGCCAGTAGCCCTAGGACCGGCCTTTACGAGCAGTACTTC. Protein: CASSPRTGLYEQYF.